The following is a T cell receptor (beta chain) sequence with its context. The table came from immunoSEQ multiplex PCR; TCRdb's copy has only in-frame clones and leaves some out. The table has 55,000 or so clones, 85% seen once; the top ten hold more than 9.5%. The data were obtained in a study of blood T cell repertoires in COVID-19. Looking at the study overall: Samples representing acute and convalescent COVID-19 were sourced from the United States, Italy and Spain.

The CDR3 sequence is 17 residues long. The germline CDR1 and CDR2 sequences are SGHDN and FVKESK. Trimming shortened V by 2 bases and J by 0 bases, and 17 bases separated the two germline ends. The chain has TRBV14 and TRBJ2-7; D unresolved. The sequence came from a human donor in a cohort sampled during active COVID-19. Material: peripheral blood. The chain's CDR3 is CASSQRATALNSYEQYF. CDR3 bases: TGTGCCAGCAGCCAACGTGCTACAGCCTTAAACTCCTACGAGCAGTACTTC.